Listed below are T cell receptor beta chains from one sample, sequenced in a study of neurological immune-mediated disorders. MiXCR, run by TCRdb on the 5' RACE reads, gives a single entry per CDR3 protein. The sample lists 40,000 to 50,000 distinct CDR3 sequences; 2.5% were seen once. What was sequenced was PBMCs. These receptors came from a man aged 25-40 years with multiple sclerosis. CDR3s include the opening cysteine and the closing phenylalanine or tryptophan. Each record gives: V gene, D gene, J gene, CDR3 protein. A D gene is named only where the DNA matches it firmly.

>TRBV3-1|-|TRBJ2-5
CASSQDWGKTQYF
>TRBV6-5|TRBD1|TRBJ1-3
CASSIQGFSGNTIYF
>TRBV7-2|-|TRBJ2-1
CASGLVGRSFGNEQFF
>TRBV12-3/TRBV12-4|-|TRBJ1-1
CASRPSGRDTEAFF
>TRBV12-3/TRBV12-4|TRBD2|TRBJ2-2
CASSPGLAGDTGELFF
>TRBV7-7|TRBD1|TRBJ1-1
CASSQITGGNTEAFF
>TRBV4-3|TRBD2|TRBJ2-1
CASSQALADYNEQFF
>TRBV7-9|-|TRBJ2-3
CASSLVGTHGWAQYF
>TRBV5-1|TRBD1|TRBJ1-5
CASSLWQGVQPQHF
>TRBV5-1|-|TRBJ2-7
CASSLAPNYEQYF
>TRBV6-5|-|TRBJ2-1
CASSYSGTQGAQFF
>TRBV4-3|TRBD1|TRBJ2-7
CASSQSAGTGNYYEQYF
>TRBV12-3/TRBV12-4|-|TRBJ2-5
CASSALVETQYF
>TRBV10-3|-|TRBJ2-7
CAISAEGDDEQYF
>TRBV4-2|-|TRBJ2-7
CASSQGAGLGNEQYF
>TRBV4-2|-|TRBJ1-5
CASSQVGSNQPQHF
>TRBV20-1|-|TRBJ2-2
CSALSLAVANTGELFF
>TRBV5-1|TRBD2|TRBJ2-2
CASSIRTSNTGELFF
>TRBV7-2|TRBD1|TRBJ1-5
CASSPRTGFPIFAQHF
>TRBV5-1|-|TRBJ2-5
CASSLARRETQYF
>TRBV4-1|-|TRBJ2-7
CASSQTTGYEQYF
>TRBV20-1|-|TRBJ2-1
CSTPTGISYNEQFF
>TRBV12-3/TRBV12-4|TRBD2|TRBJ2-5
CASSFTGSGGQETQYF